This T cell receptor beta chain was sequenced during a study of shared clonotypes between healthy human individuals. The assay ran at deep level. TCRdb's table, derived via immunoSEQ multiplex PCR, lists solely in-frame clones and lacks some. The table records some 2,500,000 clones, about nine tenths of them present only once. Germline V gene data show CDR1 as GTSNPN and CDR2 as SVGIG (reference sequence). The CDR3 totals 13 residues. In regard to this clone: A junction end diverges from the germline sequence, so it may reflect a read error.

V gene TRBV30 combines with J gene TRBJ1-2, with 7 bases lining up with TRBD1. The specimen sequenced was naive CD4+ T cells from PBMCs. Sample subset: CD45RA+ positively selected. This clonotype was obtained from a man aged 18 to 29 in good health. Some clones in this sample may be carry-over from other donors' samples. Here the CDR3 reads CARRDRSNYGYTF. The CDR3 nucleotides read TGTGCCCGGAGGGACAGATCTAACTATGGCTACACCTTC.